What follows is one T cell receptor (beta chain) and its context. Its antigen is undetermined. Expressed TCRB transcripts were sequenced, since all the RNA that had been isolated was reverse transcribed. Profiling relied on immunoSEQ multiplex PCR, and the TCRdb table lists in-frame clones only, not all of them. Here the sample spans 600,000 to 700,000 clones, around 12% being singletons. The CDR3 has 16 residues. CDR1 and CDR2 from the germline V gene are ENHRY and SYGVKD. V lost 0 bases to trimming and J lost 8 bases; unmatched junction nucleotides: 9. The record originates from a study of beta chain features in type 1 diabetes. Overall study results and limits: Among type 1 diabetes patients, VDJ junctions had fewer insertions and more deletions. People with Type 1 diabetes carried modestly yet significantly shorter TCRB CDR3s in all four CD4+ subsets.

The sample consisted of naive CD4+ T cells from blood. The chain uses TRBV10-3 and TRBJ1-4; TRBD1 aligns across 7 bases. The receptor was isolated from a man younger than 40 with type 1 diabetes. The CDR3 nucleotides read TGTGCCATCAGTGAGTCGGGACAGCGGATTGACGAAAAACTGTTTTTT. This translates into CAISESGQRIDEKLFF.